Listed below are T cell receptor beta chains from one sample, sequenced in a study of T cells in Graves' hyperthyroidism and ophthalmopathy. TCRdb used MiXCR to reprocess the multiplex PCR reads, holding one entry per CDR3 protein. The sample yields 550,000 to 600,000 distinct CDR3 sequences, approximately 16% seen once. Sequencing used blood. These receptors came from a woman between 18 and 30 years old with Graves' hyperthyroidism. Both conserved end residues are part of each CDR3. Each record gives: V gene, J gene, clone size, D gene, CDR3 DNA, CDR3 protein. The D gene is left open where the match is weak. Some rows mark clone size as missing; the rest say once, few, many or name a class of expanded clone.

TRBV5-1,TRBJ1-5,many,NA,TGCGCCAGCAGCTTGGATGGGAATCAGCCCCAGCATTTT,CASSLDGNQPQHF
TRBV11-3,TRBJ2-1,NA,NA,TGTGCCAGCAGCTTAGGGGGTCTCAACCCCTACAATGAGCAGTTCTTC,CASSLGGLNPYNEQFF
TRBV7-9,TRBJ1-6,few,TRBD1,TGTGCCAGCAGCGCCGACAGGGCCTCACCCCTCCACTTT,CASSADRASPLHF
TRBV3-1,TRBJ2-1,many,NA,TGTGCCAGCAGCCCAGAAGGGATAGCTGAGTATGAGCAGTTCTTC,CASSPEGIAEYEQFF
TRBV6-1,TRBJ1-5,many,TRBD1,TGTGCCAGCAGACTGGGGACAGGGCCCTTGATCAATCAGCCCCAGCATTTT,CASRLGTGPLINQPQHF
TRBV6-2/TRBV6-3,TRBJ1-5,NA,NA,TGTGCCAGCAGGGTCTGGGAATACGGTCAGCCCCAGCATTTT,CASRVWEYGQPQHF
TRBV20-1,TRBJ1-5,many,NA,TGCAGTGCTAGACCCCGTAATGGGGGGAGTCAGCCCCAGCATTTT,CSARPRNGGSQPQHF
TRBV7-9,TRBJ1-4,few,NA,TGTGCCAGCAGCCCAACCGACCTACGGGAAAAACTGTTTTTT,CASSPTDLREKLFF
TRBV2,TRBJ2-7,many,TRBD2,TGTGCCAGCAGGGTGGTCGGGAGGTACGAGCAGTACTTC,CASRVVGRYEQYF
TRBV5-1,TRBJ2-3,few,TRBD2,TGCGCCAGCAGCTTCTCTAGCGGGAGAATAGATACGCAGTATTTT,CASSFSSGRIDTQYF
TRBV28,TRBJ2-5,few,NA,TGTGCCAGCAGAGCCAGGGTCATGGAGACCCAGTACTTC,CASRARVMETQYF
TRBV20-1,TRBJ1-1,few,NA,TGCAGTGCTAGAATAGACGGAGGATACACTGAAGCTTTCTTT,CSARIDGGYTEAFF
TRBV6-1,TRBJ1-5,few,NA,TGTGCCAGCAGTGAGTCTCAGCCCCAGCATTTT,CASSESQPQHF
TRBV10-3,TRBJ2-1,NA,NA,TGTGCCATCAGTGAGTCGGTCGGCTCGTACAATGAGCAGTTCTTC,CAISESVGSYNEQFF
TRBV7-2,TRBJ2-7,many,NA,TGTGCCAGCAGCTTCCAGACAGGAGCCTACGAGCAGTACTTC,CASSFQTGAYEQYF
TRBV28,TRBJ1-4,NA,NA,TGTGCCAGCAGTTCTCGGAGGGTCGGTGAAAAACTGTTTTTT,CASSSRRVGEKLFF
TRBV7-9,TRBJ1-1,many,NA,TGTGCCAGCAGCTTAGGGTTCACTGAAGCTTTCTTT,CASSLGFTEAFF
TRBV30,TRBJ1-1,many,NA,TGTGCCTGTTCGACCGGGACGGGGCCTGGGGAAGCTTTCTTT,CACSTGTGPGEAFF
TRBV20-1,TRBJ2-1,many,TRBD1,TGCAGTGCTAGAGCACTCTTTAGGACAGGGAACAATGAGCAGTTCTTC,CSARALFRTGNNEQFF
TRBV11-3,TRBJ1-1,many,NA,TGTGCCAGCAGCTTAAGTCTGGGGCGGGGGAACACTGAAGCTTTCTTT,CASSLSLGRGNTEAFF
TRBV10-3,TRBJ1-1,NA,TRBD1,TGTGCCATCAGCCGGGACAGGACCTCTGAAGCTTTCTTT,CAISRDRTSEAFF
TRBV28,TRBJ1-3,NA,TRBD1,TGTGCCACCCGACAGGGGTATGACACCATATATTTT,CATRQGYDTIYF
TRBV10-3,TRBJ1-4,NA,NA,TGTGCCATCAGGGACAGCTCCTCTAATGAAAAACTGTTTTTT,CAIRDSSSNEKLFF
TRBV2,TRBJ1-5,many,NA,TGTGCCAGGGGGGGCGGTAGCAATCAGCCCCAGCATTTT,CARGGGSNQPQHF
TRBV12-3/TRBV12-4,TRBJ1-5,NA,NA,TGTGCCAGCAGTTCCCGGGAGTTACATCAGCCCCAGCATTTT,CASSSRELHQPQHF
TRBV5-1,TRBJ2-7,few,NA,TGCGCCAGCAGCTTGGACAAACTCTCCTACGAGCAGTACTTC,CASSLDKLSYEQYF
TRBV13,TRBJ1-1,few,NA,TGTGCCAGCAGCTCCGGACAGGAAGCTTTCTTT,CASSSGQEAFF
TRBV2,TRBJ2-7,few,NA,TGTGCCAGCAGAATCCCCGGGACCACCTACGAGCAGTACTTC,CASRIPGTTYEQYF
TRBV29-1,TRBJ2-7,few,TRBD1,TGCAGCGTTGCCCAGGGGGAATACGAGCAGTACTTC,CSVAQGEYEQYF
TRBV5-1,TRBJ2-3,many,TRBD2,TGCGCCAGCAGCACCGGACTAGCGGGGGGACCCACAGATACGCAGTATTTT,CASSTGLAGGPTDTQYF
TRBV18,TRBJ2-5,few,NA,TGTGCCAGCTCACCGCTCGGGAGTCGCGAGACCCAGTACTTC,CASSPLGSRETQYF
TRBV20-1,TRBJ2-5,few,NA,TGCAGTGCTTTTCGTTCACCGGGACAAATCAAAGAGACCCAGTACTTC,CSAFRSPGQIKETQYF
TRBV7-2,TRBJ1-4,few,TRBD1,TGTGCCAGCAGCACCGGGACAGGAGGAGGAAAACTGTTTTTT,CASSTGTGGGKLFF